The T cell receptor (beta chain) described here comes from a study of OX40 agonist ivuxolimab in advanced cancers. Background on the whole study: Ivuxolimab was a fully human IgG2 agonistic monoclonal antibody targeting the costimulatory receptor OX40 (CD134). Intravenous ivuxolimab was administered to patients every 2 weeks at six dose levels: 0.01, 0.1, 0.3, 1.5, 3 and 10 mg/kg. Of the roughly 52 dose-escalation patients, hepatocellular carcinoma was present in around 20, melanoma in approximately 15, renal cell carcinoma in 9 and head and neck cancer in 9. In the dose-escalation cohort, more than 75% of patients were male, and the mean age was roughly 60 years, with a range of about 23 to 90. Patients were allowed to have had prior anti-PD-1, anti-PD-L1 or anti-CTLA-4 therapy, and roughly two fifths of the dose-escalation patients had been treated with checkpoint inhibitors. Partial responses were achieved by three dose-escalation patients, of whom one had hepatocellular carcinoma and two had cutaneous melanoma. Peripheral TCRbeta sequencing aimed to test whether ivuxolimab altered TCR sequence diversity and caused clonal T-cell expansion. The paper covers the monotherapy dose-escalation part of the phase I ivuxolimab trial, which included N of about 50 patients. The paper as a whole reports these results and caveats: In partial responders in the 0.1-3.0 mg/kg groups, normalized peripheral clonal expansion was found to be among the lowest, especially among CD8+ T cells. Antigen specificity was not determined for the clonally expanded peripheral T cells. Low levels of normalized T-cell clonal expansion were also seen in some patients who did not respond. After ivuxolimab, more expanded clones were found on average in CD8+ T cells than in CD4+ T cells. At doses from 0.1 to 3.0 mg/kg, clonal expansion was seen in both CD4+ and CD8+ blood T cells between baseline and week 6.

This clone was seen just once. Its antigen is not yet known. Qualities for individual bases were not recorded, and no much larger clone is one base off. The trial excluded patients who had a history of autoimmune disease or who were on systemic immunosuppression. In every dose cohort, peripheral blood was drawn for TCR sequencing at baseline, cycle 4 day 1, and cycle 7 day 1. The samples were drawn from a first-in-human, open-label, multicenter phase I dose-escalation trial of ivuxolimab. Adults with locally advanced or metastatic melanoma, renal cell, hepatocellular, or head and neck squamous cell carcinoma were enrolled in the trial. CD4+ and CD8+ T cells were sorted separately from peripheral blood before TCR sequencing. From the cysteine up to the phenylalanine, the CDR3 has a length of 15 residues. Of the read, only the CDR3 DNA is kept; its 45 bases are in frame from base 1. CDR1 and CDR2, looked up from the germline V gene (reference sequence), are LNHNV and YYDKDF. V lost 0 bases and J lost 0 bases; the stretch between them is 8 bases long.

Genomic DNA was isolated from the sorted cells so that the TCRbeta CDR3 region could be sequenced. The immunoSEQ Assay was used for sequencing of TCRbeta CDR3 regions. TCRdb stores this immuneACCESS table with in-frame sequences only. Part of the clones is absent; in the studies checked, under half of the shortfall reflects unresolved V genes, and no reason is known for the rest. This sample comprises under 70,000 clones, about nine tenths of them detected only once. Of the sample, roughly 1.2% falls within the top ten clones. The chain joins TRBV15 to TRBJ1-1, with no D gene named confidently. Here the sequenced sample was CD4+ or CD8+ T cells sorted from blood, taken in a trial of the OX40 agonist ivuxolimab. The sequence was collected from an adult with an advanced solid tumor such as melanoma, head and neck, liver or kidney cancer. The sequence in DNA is TGTGCCACCAGCAGAGATAGTTGGTTGAACACTGAAGCTTTCTTT. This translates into CATSRDSWLNTEAFF.